Listed here are 3 T cell receptor beta chains from one sample, sequenced in a study of blood T cell repertoires in COVID-19. Profiled with immunoSEQ multiplex PCR; TCRdb holds only in-frame clones, not every one. Of tens of thousands of clones listed, 85% to 90% are singletons. Sequenced material: peripheral blood. These receptors came from a woman aged 50 to 65 with active or convalescent COVID-19.

J is TRBJ2-7 and V is TRBV2; 9 bases line up with TRBD2. The ends lost 3 bases at V and 2 bases at J; junction bases unmatched: 5. CDR1 and CDR2 (germline): SNHLY, FYNNEI. The CDR3 is 15 amino acids. CDR3 nucleotides: TGTGCCAGCAGTGAGGAAGCGGGAGGTACCTACGAGCAGTACTTC. Translated, it gives CASSEEAGGTYEQYF.

V and J are TRBV5-1 and TRBJ2-2, with 9 positions matching TRBD1. V shed 4 bases and J 4 bases; nucleotides not matched to a gene: 5. The germline V gene encodes CDR1 SGHRS and CDR2 YFSETQ. The CDR3 length is 15 residues. The CDR3 is CASSEQGAGTGELFF. DNA of the CDR3: TGCGCCAGCAGCGAACAGGGGGCGGGCACCGGGGAGCTGTTTTTT.

This clone was picked up a small number of times. The chain couples TRBV7-9 to TRBJ2-7; D call uncertain. Trimming took off 1 base at V and 2 bases at J, with 9 bases between the two ends. Germline CDR1 is SEHNR and CDR2 is FQNEAQ (reference sequence). This CDR3 comprises 14 residues. The CDR3 DNA reads as TGTGCCAGCAGCTTAGACCCCTATACCTACGAGCAGTACTTC. Translated: CASSLDPYTYEQYF.